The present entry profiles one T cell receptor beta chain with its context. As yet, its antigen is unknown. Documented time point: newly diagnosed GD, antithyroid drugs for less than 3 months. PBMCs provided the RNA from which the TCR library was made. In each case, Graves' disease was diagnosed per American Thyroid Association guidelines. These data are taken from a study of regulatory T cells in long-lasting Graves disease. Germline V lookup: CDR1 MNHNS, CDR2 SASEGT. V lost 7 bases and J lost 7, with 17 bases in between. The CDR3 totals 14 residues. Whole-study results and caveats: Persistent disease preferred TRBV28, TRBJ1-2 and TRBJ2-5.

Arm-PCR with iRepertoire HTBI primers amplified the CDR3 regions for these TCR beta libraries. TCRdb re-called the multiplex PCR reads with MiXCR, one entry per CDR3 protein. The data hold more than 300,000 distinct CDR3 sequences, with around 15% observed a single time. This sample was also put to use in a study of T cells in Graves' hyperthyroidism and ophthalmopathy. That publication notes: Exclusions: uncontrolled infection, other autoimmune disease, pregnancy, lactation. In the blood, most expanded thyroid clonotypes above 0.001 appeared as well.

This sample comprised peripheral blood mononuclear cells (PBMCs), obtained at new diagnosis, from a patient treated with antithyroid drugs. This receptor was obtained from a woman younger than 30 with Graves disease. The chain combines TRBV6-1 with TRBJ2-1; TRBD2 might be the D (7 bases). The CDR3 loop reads CASTDGGLGNEQFF. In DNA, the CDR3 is TGTGCCAGCACCGACGGGGGGCTTGGGAATGAGCAGTTCTTC.